The 21 T cell receptor beta chains presented below share a single source sample, sequenced in a study of blood T cells in healthy people across ages. It was with a sample-barcoded 5' primer and a J-beta primer mix that a second PCR of roughly 7 to 11 cycles was run. TCRdb passed the 5' RACE reads through MiXCR, listing each CDR3 protein once. There are more than 650,000 distinct CDR3 sequences in the sample; about 53% occur only once, and roughly two fifths lies in the top ten. Source material: blood. The receptors here all came from a man older than 75 in good health.

Concerning this clonotype: A much larger clone differs from this one at a single base, so this may be a read error. The chain combines TRBV5-1 with TRBJ1-1, with TRBD1 as a possible D gene (5 bases). With 1 base removed from V and 9 bases from J, the gap between germline ends came to 22 bases. The CDR3 contains 16 residues. Germline-derived CDR1 and CDR2 are SGHRS and YFSETQ. The CDR3 here is CASSLRRGPSTTQAFF. CDR3 DNA sequence: TGCGCCAGCAGCTTGAGGAGGGGCCCCAGCACTACTCAAGCTTTCTTT.

The chain employs TRBV20-1 and TRBJ1-4; 8 nucleotides align to TRBD1. Trimming at V came to 1 base and at J to 11 bases, leaving 12 bases not matched to a gene. Germline V gene lookup returns CDR1 DFQATT and CDR2 SNEGSKA (reference sequence). The CDR3 consists of 15 residues. CDR3 protein: CSARVAGGPDWKLFF. CDR3 coding DNA: TGCAGTGCTAGAGTGGCAGGGGGCCCGGATTGGAAACTGTTTTTT.

The chain combines TRBV18 with TRBJ1-2, with D tentatively TRBD1 (5 bases). Looked up from germline, CDR1 is KGHSH and CDR2 is LQKENI. V was trimmed by 10 bases and J by 8 bases, leaving 17 bases between them. This CDR3 region has 12 residues. The CDR3 region has the DNA TGTGCCACCGAGGGACCCAAGGGCGGCTACACCTTC. Translating gives CATEGPKGGYTF. The full variable domain, with the rest looked up from reference TRBV18 and TRBJ1-2, is NAGVMQNPRHLVRRRGQEARLRCSPMKGHSHVYWYRQLPEEGLKFMVYLQKENIIDESGMPKERFSAEFPKEGPSILRIQQVVRGDSAAYFCATEGPKGGYTFGSGTRLTVV.

This clonotype was observed once. This rearrangement joins TRBV20-1 to TRBJ2-1; the D is unclear. The CDR3 is made up of 15 amino acids. Trimming pared 6 bases from V and 5 bases from J, leaving 20 bases between. The germline V gene has CDR1 DFQATT and CDR2 SNEGSKA (reference sequence). The CDR3 loop reads CSAPSAAASHNEQFF. CDR3 coding DNA: TGCAGTGCCCCCAGCGCGGCTGCCAGCCACAATGAGCAGTTCTTC.

Turning to this clonotype: It may be a read error: a sequence one base away is much more abundant. V gene TRBV25-1 combines with J gene TRBJ2-5, with a possible D match to TRBD1 (6 bases). Germline V gives CDR1 MGHDK, CDR2 SYGVNS. There are 15 residues in the CDR3. CDR3 sequence (DNA): TGTGCCAGCAGTGAGGGCAGGGGTACCCAAGGGACCCAGTACTTC. Amino acid sequence: CASSEGRGTQGTQYF.

This chain uses TRBV27 with TRBJ1-2; perhaps TRBD1 as D (6 bases). Germline lookup yields CDR1 MNHEY and CDR2 SMNVEV (reference sequence). The CDR3 runs 13 residues. V was shortened by 6 bases and J by 2 bases, with 10 bases between the two germline ends. CDR3 protein: CASRGAINYGYTF. The CDR3 region has the DNA TGTGCCAGCAGGGGGGCAATAAACTATGGCTACACCTTC.

V usage is TRBV6-5 and J usage is TRBJ2-5, with 10 bases matching TRBD1. V shed 2 bases, J shed 2 bases, and the junction held 5 bases outside the gene matches. The CDR3 totals 16 residues. The germline V gene has CDR1 MNHEY and CDR2 SVGAGI. This CDR3 is CASSYTRTGGQETQYF. The CDR3 nucleotides are TGTGCCAGCAGTTACACCCGGACAGGGGGACAAGAGACCCAGTACTTC.

The gene calls are TRBV12-3 or TRBV12-4 and TRBJ2-6; maybe TRBD2 (6 bases). The CDR3 extends over 17 amino acids. V was pared by 8 bases and J by 2 bases, with 19 bases between. CDR3 coding DNA: TGTGCCAGCTTAATCGCGGGAAGAAGGACTGGGGCCAACGTCCTGACTTTC. Translation: CASLIAGRRTGANVLTF.

The chain combines TRBV12-3 or TRBV12-4 with TRBJ1-1, with no clear D. CDR3 length: 14 amino acids. The V end was cut by 8 bases, the J end by 0 bases, with 13 bases between. CDR3 DNA sequence: TGTGCCAGCGTTAGATCAAAGGTGAACACTGAAGCTTTCTTT. Protein sequence: CASVRSKVNTEAFF.

The chain uses TRBV10-3 and TRBJ2-1; D uncertain. V shed 5 bases and J shed 5 bases, with 10 bases lying between them. The CDR3 covers 13 residues. CDR1 ENHRY and CDR2 SYGVKD come from the germline V gene. CDR3 protein: CAISTQVDNEQFF. The CDR3 DNA is TGTGCCATCAGTACGCAGGTAGACAATGAGCAGTTCTTC.

The table lists this clonotype with a few counts. V usage is TRBV5-1 and J usage is TRBJ2-1; 14 bases match TRBD2. The CDR3 totals 17 residues. V lost 2 bases to trimming and J lost 8 bases; unmatched junction nucleotides: 9. Germline lookup yields CDR1 SGHRS and CDR2 YFSETQ. This CDR3 is CASSFTGLAGGSDEQFF. CDR3 sequence (DNA): TGCGCCAGCAGCTTTACAGGACTAGCGGGAGGAAGCGATGAGCAGTTCTTC.

CDR3 region: CASSSAGIPYEQYF. CDR3 in DNA: TGTGCCAGCAGCTCGGCAGGGATCCCCTACGAGCAGTACTTC. J is TRBJ2-7 and V is TRBV7-9, with D possibly being TRBD1 (5 bases). V dropped 4 bases and J dropped 2 bases, with 12 bases sitting between them. CDR1 is SEHNR, CDR2 FQNEAQ, per germline (reference sequence). This CDR3 comprises 14 residues.

The chain employs TRBV6-6 and TRBJ2-7; 9 nucleotides align to TRBD1. Germline V gene sequence: CDR1 MNHNY, CDR2 SVGAGI (reference sequence). This CDR3 region has 15 residues. Unmatched junction bases numbered 8, after V lost 5 bases and J lost 3 bases. DNA for the CDR3: TGTGCCAGCAGTACCGGGACAGGGCTATTCTACGAGCAGTACTTC. This codes for CASSTGTGLFYEQYF.

This sequence joins TRBV4-1 and TRBJ2-5; tentatively, D is TRBD1 (6 bases). Gene TRBJ2-4 matches the end of the DNA better, so the J call may be wrong. Per germline, CDR1 MGHRA and CDR2 YSYEKL. The CDR3 is 14 amino acids. The CDR3 loop is CASSQPDRQNIQYF. The CDR3 DNA is TGCGCCAGCAGCCAACCCGACAGGCAGAACATTCAGTACTTC.

This clonotype was detected a few times. V usage is TRBV7-2 and J usage is TRBJ2-1; weak D call: TRBD2 (6 bases). This CDR3 is built from 12 residues. CDR1 and CDR2 (germline): SGHTA, FQGNSA. V gave up 5 bases and J gave up 13 bases, with 15 bases separating them. The CDR3 DNA sequence: TGTGCCAGCAGCCCCCGGACGGGAGTTCAGTTCTTC. Translation: CASSPRTGVQFF. Together with reference TRBV7-2 and TRBJ2-1, the CDR3 gives the full variable domain: GAGVSQSPSNKVTEKGKDVELRCDPISGHTALYWYRQSLGQGLEFLIYFQGNSAPDKSGLPSDRFSAERTGGSVSTLTIQRTQQEDSAVYLCASSPRTGVQFFGPGTRLTVL.

The chain carries TRBV7-2 and TRBJ2-7; D is possibly TRBD1 (6 bases). The J call is uncertain, as TRBJ2-4 better fits the DNA end. Germline assignment: CDR1 SGHTA and CDR2 FQGNSA. This CDR3 has 15 residues. The CDR3: CASSYNPGQLNIQYF. The CDR3 DNA follows: TGTGCCAGCAGCTACAACCCCGGACAGCTAAACATTCAGTACTTC.

The chain joins TRBV5-1 to TRBJ1-1, with 7 bases matching TRBD1. The CDR3 length is 15 residues. CDR1 is SGHRS, CDR2 YFSETQ, per germline. The ends lost 0 bases at V and 4 bases at J; junction bases unmatched: 6. The CDR3 loop is CASSLETGVLTEAFF. The CDR3 region has the DNA TGCGCCAGCAGCTTGGAAACAGGGGTCCTCACTGAAGCTTTCTTT.

The V call is TRBV3-1, the J call TRBJ2-7, with a tentative D call TRBD1 (5 bases). V was cut by 0 bases and J by 0 bases, with 12 bases left in between. This CDR3 comprises 16 residues. Per germline, CDR1 LGHDT and CDR2 YNNKEL (reference sequence). CDR3 loop: CASSQDLGVGSYEQYF. The CDR3 nucleotides read TGTGCCAGCAGCCAAGATCTAGGGGTGGGCTCCTACGAGCAGTACTTC.

The table lists this clonotype with a count of one. The chain employs TRBV13 and TRBJ1-1; no clear D gene. Germline assignment: CDR1 PRHDT and CDR2 FYEKMQ (reference sequence). V was trimmed by 5 bases and J by 1 base, leaving 14 bases between them. This CDR3 has 15 residues. The CDR3 nucleotides are TGTGCCAGCAGCCCCAGTCCCCGGTCGAACACTGAAGCTTTCTTT. Translation gives CASSPSPRSNTEAFF. Full variable domain (rest looked up from reference TRBV13 and TRBJ1-1): AAGVIQSPRHLIKEKRETATLKCYPIPRHDTVYWYQQGPGQDPQFLISFYEKMQSDKGSIPDRFSAQQFSDYHSELNMSSLELGDSALYFCASSPSPRSNTEAFFGQGTRLTVV.

This clonotype was seen a handful of times. The chain uses TRBV7-9 and TRBJ2-7; D is ambiguous. Germline CDR1 and CDR2: SEHNR and FQNEAQ (reference sequence). The CDR3 sequence is 14 residues long. Between the trimmed V and J ends, which lost 1 base and 4 bases, there was a span of 11 bases. The CDR3 sequence is CASSLDLVAYEQYF. The DNA for the CDR3 is TGTGCCAGCAGCTTAGATCTAGTTGCTTACGAGCAGTACTTC.

V and J are TRBV18 and TRBJ1-2; no reliable D call. This CDR3 comprises 15 residues. Trimming stripped 3 bases from V and 7 bases from J, with 18 bases between. Germline V lookup: CDR1 KGHSH, CDR2 LQKENI. CDR3 loop: CASSPMDLAPSGYTF. CDR3 in DNA: TGTGCCAGCTCACCTATGGATCTCGCGCCGTCTGGCTACACCTTC.